The clone carrying this TCR beta chain was observed at least ten times. The entry originates in a study of T cells in Graves' hyperthyroidism and ophthalmopathy. Deletions cut 5 bases from V and 2 bases from J, with 15 bases between. This CDR3 comprises 15 residues. Germline V gene sequence: CDR1 MNHEY, CDR2 SMNVEV (reference sequence). Regions amplified from RNA transcripts were the TCR beta CDR3 regions. RT-PCR in the first round (using the HTBI primer set) targeted the TCR CDR3. Via MiXCR, TCRdb re-called the multiplex PCR reads, giving one row per CDR3 protein. The sample shows approximately 740,000 distinct CDR3 sequences, around 15% of them seen only once.

This rearrangement joins TRBV27 to TRBJ2-5; TRBD1 is a possible D gene (6 bases). This TCR came from a woman aged 18-29 years with Graves' hyperthyroidism. The sequencing input was blood. CDR3 protein: CASSAAGTQQETQYF. CDR3 coding DNA: TGTGCCAGCAGTGCCGCCGGGACACAACAAGAGACCCAGTACTTC.